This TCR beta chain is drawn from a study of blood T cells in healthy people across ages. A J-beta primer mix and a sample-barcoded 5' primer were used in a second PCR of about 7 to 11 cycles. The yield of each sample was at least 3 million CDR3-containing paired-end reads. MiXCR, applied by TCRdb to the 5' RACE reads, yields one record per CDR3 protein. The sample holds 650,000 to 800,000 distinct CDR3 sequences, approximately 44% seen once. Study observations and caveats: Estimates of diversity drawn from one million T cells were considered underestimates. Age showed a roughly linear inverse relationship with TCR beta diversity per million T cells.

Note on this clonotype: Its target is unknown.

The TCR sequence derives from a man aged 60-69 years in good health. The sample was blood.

CDR3 amino acids: CASSDRNRGRGSGQYF. The CDR3 DNA follows: TGTGCCAGCAGTGACCGGAACAGGGGCCGAGGGAGTGGGCAGTACTTC. V gene TRBV25-1 combines with J gene TRBJ2-7; TRBD1 matches at 7 bases. In germline, CDR1 is MGHDK, CDR2 SYGVNS. The J segment lost 9 bases and the V segment lost 3 bases, leaving 17 bases of the junction unmatched. CDR3 length: 16 amino acids.